This section outlines one T cell receptor (beta chain) sequence together with its context. What it binds is unknown. The data are from a study of OX40 agonist ivuxolimab in advanced cancers. About the study: Across the patients, intravenous ivuxolimab was delivered every 2 weeks at 0.01 to 10 mg/kg. Whole-study results and caveats: The work left the antigen specificity of expanded peripheral T cells undetermined. CD4+ T cells averaged fewer expanded clones than CD8+ T cells. At doses 0.1 to 3.0 mg/kg, CD4+ and CD8+ clones expanded.

Trimming at V came to 0 bases and at J to 1 base, leaving 9 bases not matched to a gene. Germline CDR1 SGHRS, CDR2 YFSETQ. The CDR3 runs to 17 residues. The assay was immunoSEQ multiplex PCR, and TCRdb's table has in-frame clones only and misses some. The table has around 70,000 clones, over 75% seen once. The genes are TRBV5-1 and TRBJ1-2; 7 bases are a match to TRBD1. The sequence was obtained from an adult with an advanced solid tumor such as melanoma, head and neck, liver or kidney cancer. The sample consisted of CD4+ or CD8+ T cells sorted from blood, taken in a trial of the OX40 agonist ivuxolimab. In DNA form, the CDR3 reads TGCGCCAGCAGCTTGGGACAGGGAAAGGAGATTAACTATGGCTACACCTTC. Protein sequence: CASSLGQGKEINYGYTF.